This T cell receptor (beta chain) was observed in a study of blood T cell repertoires in COVID-19. Study-level background: Researchers got acute and convalescent COVID-19 samples from the United States, Italy and Spain.

How the authors handled the data: Amplification from reference gene primers served as the basis for estimated nucleated cell counts. The data were produced by immunoSEQ multiplex PCR, yet TCRdb's version contains in-frame clones alone and is incomplete. That table is the source of V, J and clone size, and D and trimming were worked out from the DNA. The data contain about 220,000 clones, 82% of them singletons. The CDR3 length is 16 residues. CDR1 and CDR2 (germline): SGHRS, YFSETQ. V gave up 3 bases and J gave up 1 base, with 13 bases separating them. This TCR came from a woman over 75 with acute or convalescent COVID-19. The chain uses TRBV5-1 and TRBJ2-2, with D maybe TRBD2 (5 bases). The sample comprised peripheral blood. The CDR3: CASSSLRGRNTGELFF. CDR3 DNA sequence: TGCGCCAGCAGCTCACTCCGGGGTCGGAACACCGGGGAGCTGTTTTTT. Combining the CDR3 with reference TRBV5-1 and TRBJ2-2 gives the whole variable domain KAGVTQTPRYLIKTRGQQVTLSCSPISGHRSVSWYQQTPGQGLQFLFEYFSETQRNKGNFPGRFSGRQFSNSRSEMNVSTLELGDSALYLCASSSLRGRNTGELFFGEGSRLTVL.